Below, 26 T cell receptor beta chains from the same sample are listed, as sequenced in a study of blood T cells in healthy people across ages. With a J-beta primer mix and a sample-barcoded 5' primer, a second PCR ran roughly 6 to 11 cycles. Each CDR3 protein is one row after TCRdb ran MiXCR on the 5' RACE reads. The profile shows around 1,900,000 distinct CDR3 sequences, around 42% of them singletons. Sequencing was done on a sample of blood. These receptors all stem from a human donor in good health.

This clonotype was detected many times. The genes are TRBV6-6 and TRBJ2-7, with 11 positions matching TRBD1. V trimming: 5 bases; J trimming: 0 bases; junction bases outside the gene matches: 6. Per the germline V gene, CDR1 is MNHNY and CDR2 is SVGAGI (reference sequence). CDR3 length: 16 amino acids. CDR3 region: CASSPLGTGGSYEQYF. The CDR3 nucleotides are TGTGCCAGCAGTCCCCTGGGGACAGGGGGCTCCTACGAGCAGTACTTC.

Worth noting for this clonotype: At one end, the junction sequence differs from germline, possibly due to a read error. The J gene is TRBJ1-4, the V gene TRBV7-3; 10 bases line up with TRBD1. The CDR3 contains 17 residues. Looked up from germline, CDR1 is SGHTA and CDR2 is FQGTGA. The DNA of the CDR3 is TGTGCCAGCAGTTCGACCCCGGGACAGGGGTTTAGTGGAAAATTGTTTTTT. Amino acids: CASSSTPGQGFSGKLFF.

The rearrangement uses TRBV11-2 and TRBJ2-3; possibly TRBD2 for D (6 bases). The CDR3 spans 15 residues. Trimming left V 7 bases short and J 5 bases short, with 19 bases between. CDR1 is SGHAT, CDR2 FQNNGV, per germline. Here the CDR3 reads CASTPYGGIGDTQYF. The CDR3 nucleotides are TGTGCCAGCACCCCATATGGGGGGATCGGAGATACGCAGTATTTT.

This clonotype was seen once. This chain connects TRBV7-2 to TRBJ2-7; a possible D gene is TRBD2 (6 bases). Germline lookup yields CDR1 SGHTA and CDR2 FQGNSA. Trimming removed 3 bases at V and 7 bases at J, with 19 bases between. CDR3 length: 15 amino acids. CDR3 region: CASSLTGVSYNEQYF. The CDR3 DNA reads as TGTGCCAGCAGCTTGACGGGGGTTTCGTACAATGAGCAGTACTTC.

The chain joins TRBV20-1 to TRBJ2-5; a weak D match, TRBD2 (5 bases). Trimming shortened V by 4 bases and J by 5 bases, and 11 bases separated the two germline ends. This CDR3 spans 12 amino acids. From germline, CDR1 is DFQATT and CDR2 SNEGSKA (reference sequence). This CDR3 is CSAISDQETQYF. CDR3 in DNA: TGCAGTGCTATTAGCGATCAGGAGACCCAGTACTTC.

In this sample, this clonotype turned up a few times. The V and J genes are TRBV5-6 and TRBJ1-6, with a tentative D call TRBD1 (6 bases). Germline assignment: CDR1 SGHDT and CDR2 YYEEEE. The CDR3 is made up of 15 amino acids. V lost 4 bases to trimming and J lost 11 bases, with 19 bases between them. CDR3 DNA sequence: TGTGCCAGCAGCCGTTTGGCGGGGGGCAGAACACCCCTCCACTTT. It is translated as CASSRLAGGRTPLHF. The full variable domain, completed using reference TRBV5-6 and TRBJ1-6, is DAGVTQSPTHLIKTRGQQVTLRCSPKSGHDTVSWYQQALGQGPQFIFQYYEEEERQRGNFPDRFSGHQFPNYSSELNVNALLLGDSALYLCASSRLAGGRTPLHFGNGTRLTVT.

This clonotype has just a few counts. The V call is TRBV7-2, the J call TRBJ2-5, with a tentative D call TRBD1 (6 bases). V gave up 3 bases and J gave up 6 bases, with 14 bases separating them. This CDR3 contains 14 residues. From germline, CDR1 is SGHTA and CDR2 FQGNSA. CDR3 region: CASSFESRGQTQYF. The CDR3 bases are TGTGCCAGCAGCTTCGAAAGCAGGGGCCAGACCCAGTACTTC.

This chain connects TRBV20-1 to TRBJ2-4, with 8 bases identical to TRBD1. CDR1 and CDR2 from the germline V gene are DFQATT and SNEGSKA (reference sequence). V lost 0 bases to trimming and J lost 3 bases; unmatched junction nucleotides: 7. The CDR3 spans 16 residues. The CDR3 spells CSARDKTGEVKNIQYF. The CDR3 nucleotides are TGCAGTGCTAGAGATAAGACAGGGGAGGTCAAAAACATTCAGTACTTC.

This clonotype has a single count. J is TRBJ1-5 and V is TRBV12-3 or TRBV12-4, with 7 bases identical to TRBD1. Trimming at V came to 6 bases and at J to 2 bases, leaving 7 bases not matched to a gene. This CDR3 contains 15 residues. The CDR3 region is CASRRQGMGNQPQHF. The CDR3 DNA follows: TGTGCCAGCAGGCGACAGGGAATGGGCAATCAGCCCCAGCATTTT.

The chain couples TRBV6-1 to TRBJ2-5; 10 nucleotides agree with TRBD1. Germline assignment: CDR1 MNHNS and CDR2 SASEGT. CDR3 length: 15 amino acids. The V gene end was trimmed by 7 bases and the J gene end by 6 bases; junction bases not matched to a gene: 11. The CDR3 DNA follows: TGTGCCAGCAACCCTGGACAGGGGGAAGTGAAGACCCAGTACTTC. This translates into CASNPGQGEVKTQYF.

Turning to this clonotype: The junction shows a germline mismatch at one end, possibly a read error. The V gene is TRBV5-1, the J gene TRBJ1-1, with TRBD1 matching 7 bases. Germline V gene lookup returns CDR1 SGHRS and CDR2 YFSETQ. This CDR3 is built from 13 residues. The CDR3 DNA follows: TGCGTCAGCACAAACACAGGGGACACTGAAGCTTTCTTT. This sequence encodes CVSTNTGDTEAFF.

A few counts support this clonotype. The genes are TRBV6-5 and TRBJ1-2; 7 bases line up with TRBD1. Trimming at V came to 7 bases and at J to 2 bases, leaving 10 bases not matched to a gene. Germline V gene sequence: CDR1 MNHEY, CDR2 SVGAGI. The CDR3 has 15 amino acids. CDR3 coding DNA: TGTGCCAGCACTCCATTACCGGGACAGAACTATGGCTACACCTTC. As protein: CASTPLPGQNYGYTF.

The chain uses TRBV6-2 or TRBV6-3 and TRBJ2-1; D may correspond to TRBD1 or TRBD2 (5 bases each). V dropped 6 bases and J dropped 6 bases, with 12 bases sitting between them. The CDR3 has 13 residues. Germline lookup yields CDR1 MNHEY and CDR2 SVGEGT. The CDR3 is CASRWDRINEQFF. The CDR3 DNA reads TGTGCCAGCAGATGGGACCGAATCAATGAGCAGTTCTTC.

The DNA of the CDR3 is TGTGCCAGCAGCTTAATAAAGGCTAGCGGGGGCTACGAGCAGTACTTC. Protein product: CASSLIKASGGYEQYF. This chain uses TRBV7-9 with TRBJ2-5; 10 bases align to TRBD2. The DNA matches TRBJ2-7 better at its end, which makes the J call doubtful. The CDR3 sequence is 16 residues long. The germline V gene has CDR1 SEHNR and CDR2 FQNEAQ (reference sequence).

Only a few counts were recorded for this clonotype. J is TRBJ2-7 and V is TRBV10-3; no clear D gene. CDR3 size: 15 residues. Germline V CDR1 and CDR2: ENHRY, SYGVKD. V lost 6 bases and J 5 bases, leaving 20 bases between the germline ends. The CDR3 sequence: CAISPAPSHSHEQYF. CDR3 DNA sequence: TGTGCCATCAGCCCGGCTCCATCCCATTCCCACGAGCAGTACTTC.

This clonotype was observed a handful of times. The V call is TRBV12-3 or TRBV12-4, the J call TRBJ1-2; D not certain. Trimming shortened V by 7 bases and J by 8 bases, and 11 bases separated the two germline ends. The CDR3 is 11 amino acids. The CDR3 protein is CASTFRPGYTF. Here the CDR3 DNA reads TGTGCCAGCACCTTCCGGCCCGGCTACACCTTC.

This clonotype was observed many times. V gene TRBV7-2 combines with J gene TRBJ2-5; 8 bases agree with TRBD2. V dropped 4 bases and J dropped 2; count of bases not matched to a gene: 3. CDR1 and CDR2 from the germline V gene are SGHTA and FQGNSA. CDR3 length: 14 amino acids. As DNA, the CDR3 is TGTGCCAGCAGCTCTACTAGCGGACAAGAGACCCAGTACTTC. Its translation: CASSSTSGQETQYF.

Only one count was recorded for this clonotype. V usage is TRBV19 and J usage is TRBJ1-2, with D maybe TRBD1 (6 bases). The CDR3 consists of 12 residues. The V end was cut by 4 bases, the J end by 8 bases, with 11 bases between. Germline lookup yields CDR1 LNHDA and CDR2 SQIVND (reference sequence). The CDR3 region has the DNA TGTGCCAGTAGTACGGGGGCGGGAGGCTACACCTTC. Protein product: CASSTGAGGYTF.

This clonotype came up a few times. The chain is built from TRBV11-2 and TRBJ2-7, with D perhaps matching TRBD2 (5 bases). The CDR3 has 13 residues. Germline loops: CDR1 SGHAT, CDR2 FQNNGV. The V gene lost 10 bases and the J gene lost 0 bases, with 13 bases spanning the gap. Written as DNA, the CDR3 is TGTGCCACGGAGGCGGGTTCCTCCTACGAGCAGTACTTC. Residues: CATEAGSSYEQYF.

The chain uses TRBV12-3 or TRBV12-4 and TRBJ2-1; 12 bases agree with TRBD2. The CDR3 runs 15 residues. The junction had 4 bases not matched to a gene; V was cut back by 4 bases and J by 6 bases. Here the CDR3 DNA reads TGTGCCAGCAGTTCCTGGACTAGCGGGATCAATGAGCAGTTCTTC. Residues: CASSSWTSGINEQFF.

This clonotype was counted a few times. The CDR3 spells CASSQGQGGYQPQHF. CDR3 nucleotides: TGCGCCAGCAGCCAAGGACAGGGGGGTTATCAGCCCCAGCATTTT. The rearrangement joins TRBV4-1 to TRBJ1-5; 9 positions agree with TRBD1. CDR1 MGHRA and CDR2 YSYEKL come from the germline V gene. Trimming took 1 base from V and 5 from J; bases not matched to a gene: 3. This CDR3 has 15 residues.

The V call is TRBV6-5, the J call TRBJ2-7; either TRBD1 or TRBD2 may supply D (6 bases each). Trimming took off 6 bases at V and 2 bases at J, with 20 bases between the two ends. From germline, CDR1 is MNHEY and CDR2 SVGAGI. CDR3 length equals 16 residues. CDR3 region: CASSPTGGRSPYEQYF. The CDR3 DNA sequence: TGTGCCAGCAGCCCGACCGGGGGCCGATCCCCCTACGAGCAGTACTTC.

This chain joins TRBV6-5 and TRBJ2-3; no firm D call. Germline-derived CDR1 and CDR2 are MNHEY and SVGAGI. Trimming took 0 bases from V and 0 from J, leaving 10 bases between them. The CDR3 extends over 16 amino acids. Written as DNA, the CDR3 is TGTGCCAGCAGTTACTCGGTTGCAGCTAGCACAGATACGCAGTATTTT. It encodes CASSYSVAASTDTQYF.

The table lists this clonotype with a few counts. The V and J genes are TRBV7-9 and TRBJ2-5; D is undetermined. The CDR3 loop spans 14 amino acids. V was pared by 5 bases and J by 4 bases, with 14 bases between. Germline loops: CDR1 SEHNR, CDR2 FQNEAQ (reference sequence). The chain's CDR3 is CASSPKGPRETQYF. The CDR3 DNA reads TGTGCCAGCAGCCCCAAGGGCCCGCGAGAGACCCAGTACTTC.

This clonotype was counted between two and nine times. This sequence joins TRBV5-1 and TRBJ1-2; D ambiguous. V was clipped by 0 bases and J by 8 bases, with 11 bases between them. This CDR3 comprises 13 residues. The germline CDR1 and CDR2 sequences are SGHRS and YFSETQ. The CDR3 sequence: CASSLGSLGGYTF. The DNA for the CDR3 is TGCGCCAGCAGCTTGGGGTCCCTGGGAGGCTACACCTTC.

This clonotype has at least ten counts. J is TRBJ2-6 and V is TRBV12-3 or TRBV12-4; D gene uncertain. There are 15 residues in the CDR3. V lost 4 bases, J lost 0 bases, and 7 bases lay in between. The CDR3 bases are TGTGCCAGCAGTTCACTCCTCTCTGGGGCCAACGTCCTGACTTTC. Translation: CASSSLLSGANVLTF.